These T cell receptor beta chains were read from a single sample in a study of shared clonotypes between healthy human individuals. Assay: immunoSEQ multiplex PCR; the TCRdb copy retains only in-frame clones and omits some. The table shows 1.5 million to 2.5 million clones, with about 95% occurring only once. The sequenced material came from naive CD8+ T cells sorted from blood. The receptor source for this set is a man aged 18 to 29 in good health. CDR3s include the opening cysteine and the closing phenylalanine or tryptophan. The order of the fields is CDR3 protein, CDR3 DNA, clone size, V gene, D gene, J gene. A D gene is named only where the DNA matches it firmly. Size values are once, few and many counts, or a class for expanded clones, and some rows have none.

CDR3: CASSWTSGTGELFF
DNA: TGTGCCAGCAGTTGGACTAGCGGGACCGGGGAGCTGTTTTTT
size: .
V: TRBV27
D: TRBD2
J: TRBJ2-2

CDR3: CASSWDDTQFF
DNA: TGTGCCAGCAGCTGGGACGACACGCAGTTCTTC
size: few
V: TRBV7-8
D: .
J: TRBJ2-1

CDR3: CASSELRLSSYNEQFF
DNA: TGTGCCAGCAGTGAATTGAGGTTGAGCTCCTACAATGAGCAGTTCTTC
size: .
V: TRBV6-1
D: .
J: TRBJ2-1

CDR3: CASSGGDRGRTEAFF
DNA: TGTGCCAGCAGCGGAGGGGACAGGGGGCGAACTGAAGCTTTCTTT
size: .
V: TRBV13
D: TRBD1
J: TRBJ1-1

CDR3: CASTEWGQGPWQYF
DNA: TGTGCCAGCACCGAGTGGGGACAGGGCCCGTGGCAGTACTTC
size: .
V: TRBV6-6
D: TRBD1
J: TRBJ2-7

CDR3: CAWGQGASGNTIYF
DNA: TGTGCCTGGGGACAGGGGGCCTCTGGAAACACCATATATTTT
size: .
V: TRBV30
D: TRBD1
J: TRBJ1-3

CDR3: CASSSPGDRSTDTQYF
DNA: TGTGCCAGCAGTTCTCCAGGAGACAGGAGTACAGATACGCAGTATTTT
size: .
V: TRBV7-9
D: .
J: TRBJ2-3

CDR3: CASCLTNTEAFF
DNA: TGTGCCAGCTGTCTCACTAACACTGAAGCTTTCTTT
size: .
V: TRBV6-1
D: .
J: TRBJ1-1

CDR3: CASSPGQGASYEQYF
DNA: TGTGCCAGCAGTCCGGGACAGGGGGCTTCCTACGAGCAGTACTTC
size: .
V: TRBV6-1
D: TRBD1
J: TRBJ2-7

CDR3: CATRTAGTQYF
DNA: TGTGCCACCCGGACAGCCGGGACCCAGTACTTC
size: .
V: TRBV6-5
D: .
J: TRBJ2-5

CDR3: CASSQESWGSYEQYF
DNA: TGCGCCAGCAGCCAAGAGTCCTGGGGCTCCTACGAGCAGTACTTC
size: .
V: TRBV4-1
D: .
J: TRBJ2-7

CDR3: CASSSPYRNTEAFF
DNA: TGTGCCAGTAGTAGTCCGTACAGGAACACTGAAGCTTTCTTT
size: .
V: TRBV19
D: .
J: TRBJ1-1

CDR3: CASRGQGNSPLHF
DNA: TGTGCCAGCAGGGGACAGGGGAATTCACCCCTCCACTTT
size: .
V: TRBV7-9
D: TRBD1
J: TRBJ1-6

CDR3: CSARADEQYF
DNA: TGCAGTGCTAGAGCGGACGAGCAGTACTTC
size: .
V: TRBV20-1
D: .
J: TRBJ2-7

CDR3: CASRIRDYTDTQYF
DNA: TGTGCCAGTAGAATCCGGGACTACACAGATACGCAGTATTTT
size: .
V: TRBV2
D: TRBD2
J: TRBJ2-3

CDR3: CASSYATGMINEKLFF
DNA: TGTGCCAGCAGTTATGCGACAGGGATGATTAATGAAAAACTGTTTTTT
size: .
V: TRBV11-2
D: TRBD1
J: TRBJ1-4

CDR3: CASSLAGGGPPEQYF
DNA: TGCGCCAGCAGCTTGGCTGGGGGAGGGCCACCCGAGCAGTACTTC
size: .
V: TRBV5-1
D: TRBD2
J: TRBJ2-7

CDR3: CASSTRGTGFDNEQFF
DNA: TGTGCCAGCAGTACTAGGGGGACAGGGTTCGACAATGAGCAGTTCTTC
size: .
V: TRBV27
D: TRBD1
J: TRBJ2-1

CDR3: CASSPAGTANYGYTF
DNA: TGTGCCAGCAGTCCCGCCGGGACAGCTAACTATGGCTACACCTTC
size: .
V: TRBV27
D: TRBD1
J: TRBJ1-2

CDR3: CASSPGGGSSYEQYF
DNA: TGCGCCAGCAGCCCTGGGGGCGGGAGCTCCTACGAGCAGTACTTC
size: .
V: TRBV4-1
D: .
J: TRBJ2-7

CDR3: CAWTYQGGGELFF
DNA: TGTGCCTGGACCTACCAAGGTGGCGGGGAGCTGTTTTTT
size: .
V: TRBV30
D: .
J: TRBJ2-2

CDR3: CANTGGRENTGELFF
DNA: TGTGCCAACACTGGGGGCAGGGAGAACACCGGGGAGCTGTTTTTT
size: .
V: TRBV6-5
D: .
J: TRBJ2-2

CDR3: CASSLNGYNEQFF
DNA: TGTGCCAGCAGTTTGAATGGGTACAATGAGCAGTTCTTC
size: .
V: TRBV27
D: .
J: TRBJ2-1

CDR3: CASSFLEGPYNEQFF
DNA: TGTGCCAGCAGCTTTCTGGAGGGGCCCTACAATGAGCAGTTCTTC
size: .
V: TRBV5-6
D: .
J: TRBJ2-1

CDR3: CASSFSGTGSYEQYF
DNA: TGTGCCAGCAGTTTTTCCGGGACAGGGTCCTACGAGCAGTACTTC
size: .
V: TRBV27
D: TRBD1
J: TRBJ2-7

CDR3: CASSLVTGAGYEQYF
DNA: TGCGCCAGCAGCCTCGTGACAGGGGCGGGATACGAGCAGTACTTC
size: .
V: TRBV4-1
D: TRBD1
J: TRBJ2-7

CDR3: CASSPLPGENQETQYF
DNA: TGTGCCAGCAGTCCCCTCCCAGGGGAGAACCAAGAGACCCAGTACTTC
size: .
V: TRBV28
D: .
J: TRBJ2-5

CDR3: CASSASVASGDTDTQYF
DNA: TGTGCCAGCAGCGCAAGCGTGGCTAGCGGGGACACAGATACGCAGTATTTT
size: .
V: TRBV9
D: TRBD2
J: TRBJ2-3

CDR3: CASSPTWTGALGSPLHF
DNA: TGTGCCAGCAGCCCGACGTGGACAGGGGCGTTGGGGTCACCCCTCCACTTT
size: .
V: TRBV28
D: TRBD1
J: TRBJ1-6

CDR3: CASSLSGRDCEQYF
DNA: TGTGCCAGCAGTTTATCCGGCAGGGACTGCGAGCAGTACTTC
size: .
V: TRBV28
D: .
J: TRBJ2-7

CDR3: CASGQVGGAEETQYF
DNA: TGTGCCAGCGGTCAGGTTGGGGGGGCGGAGGAGACCCAGTACTTC
size: .
V: TRBV2
D: .
J: TRBJ2-5

CDR3: CASSSRTGWGDEQFF
DNA: TGTGCCAGCAGTTCCCGGACAGGGTGGGGGGATGAGCAGTTCTTC
size: .
V: TRBV28
D: TRBD1
J: TRBJ2-1

CDR3: CASSSSGTGARSVSYEQYF
DNA: TGTGCCAGCTCAAGCTCCGGGACAGGGGCGAGATCGGTTTCCTACGAGCAGTACTTC
size: .
V: TRBV18
D: TRBD1
J: TRBJ2-7

CDR3: CASNPGVANYNEQFF
DNA: TGTGCCAGCAACCCCGGGGTAGCGAACTACAATGAGCAGTTCTTC
size: .
V: TRBV18
D: .
J: TRBJ2-1

CDR3: CASSPPTGAASYNEQFF
DNA: TGTGCCAGCAGCCCCCCTACAGGCGCGGCCTCCTACAATGAGCAGTTCTTC
size: .
V: TRBV7-9
D: .
J: TRBJ2-1

CDR3: CASSIGTAYEQYF
DNA: TGTGCCAGTAGTATAGGAACAGCTTACGAGCAGTACTTC
size: .
V: TRBV19
D: .
J: TRBJ2-7

CDR3: CASSLYSGPSTDTQYF
DNA: TGTGCCAGCAGCTTATATAGCGGGCCTAGCACAGATACGCAGTATTTT
size: .
V: TRBV7-9
D: TRBD2
J: TRBJ2-3

CDR3: CASSEWAGQETQYF
DNA: TGCGCCAGCAGTGAGTGGGCGGGACAAGAGACCCAGTACTTC
size: .
V: TRBV10-2
D: .
J: TRBJ2-5

CDR3: CASSLTRLNTEAFF
DNA: TGTGCCAGCAGTTTGACACGATTAAACACTGAAGCTTTCTTT
size: .
V: TRBV27
D: .
J: TRBJ1-1